These 29 T cell receptor beta chains share one sample of origin, sequenced in a study of blood T cell repertoires in COVID-19. TCRdb's copy holds only in-frame clones and misses some; the assay was immunoSEQ multiplex PCR. The sample shows approximately 160,000 clones, 86% of them seen only once. Sample: peripheral blood. Receptors were obtained from a woman aged 65 to 85 with acute or convalescent COVID-19.

The rearrangement links TRBV9 to TRBJ2-7; no reliable D call. There are 15 residues in the CDR3. In germline, CDR1 is SGDLS, CDR2 YYNGEE. The germline V and J ends were trimmed by 0 bases and 2 bases, with 12 bases remaining between them. The DNA for the CDR3 is TGTGCCAGCAGCGTAGATGGTGGGCTACCCTACGAGCAGTACTTC. Protein sequence: CASSVDGGLPYEQYF.

This clone was observed once. V and J are TRBV20-1 and TRBJ2-7, with D hard to call. Trimming pared 7 bases from V and 4 bases from J, leaving 11 bases between. From germline, CDR1 is DFQATT and CDR2 SNEGSKA (reference sequence). This CDR3 spans 11 amino acids. This CDR3 is CSGQRSYEQYF. The CDR3 DNA reads as TGCAGTGGCCAAAGGAGTTACGAGCAGTACTTC.

In its sample, this clone was seen a few times. The gene calls are TRBV5-5 and TRBJ2-7; 10 nucleotides agree with TRBD1. Germline V gene lookup returns CDR1 SGHKS and CDR2 YYEKEE (reference sequence). The CDR3 length is 14 residues. The J segment lost 6 bases and the V segment lost 2 bases, leaving 5 bases of the junction unmatched. In nucleotides, the CDR3 is TGTGCCAGCAGCTTATCCGGGACAGGGGCCGAGCAGTACTTC. Its translation is CASSLSGTGAEQYF.

The rearrangement joins TRBV4-3 to TRBJ2-6; tentative D call: TRBD2 (6 bases). Germline-derived CDR1 and CDR2 are LGHNA and YSLEER. The CDR3 contains 17 residues. The germline V and J ends were trimmed by 0 bases and 0 bases, with 9 bases remaining between them. The CDR3 DNA sequence: TGCGCCAGCAGCCAAGACGGAGGGGTCTCTGGGGCCAACGTCCTGACTTTC. The encoded protein is CASSQDGGVSGANVLTF.

The table lists this clone with a count of one. The chain recombines TRBV4-2 with TRBJ2-3; 10 bases map to TRBD2. V lost 0 bases and J lost 6; bases outside the gene matches: 9. The CDR3 runs to 17 residues. CDR1 is LGHNA, CDR2 YNFKEQ, per germline. The CDR3 sequence: CASSQEMPSGGLDTQYF. The CDR3 coding sequence is TGTGCCAGCAGCCAAGAAATGCCTAGCGGGGGATTGGATACGCAGTATTTT.

The table lists this clone with a few counts. The rearrangement links TRBV7-9 to TRBJ1-1; D possibly corresponds to TRBD1 (5 bases). V lost 8 bases and J lost 0, with 13 bases in between. The V gene's germline CDR1 is SEHNR and CDR2 FQNEAQ (reference sequence). This CDR3 has 14 amino acids. The CDR3 sequence: CASSRDLMNTEAFF. DNA of the CDR3: TGTGCCAGCTCCCGGGACTTAATGAACACTGAAGCTTTCTTT.

This clone was counted once. For the CDR3, the DNA is TGCGCCAGCAGCTCCAAGACAGGGGTCGCAGATACGCAGTATTTT. Encoded protein: CASSSKTGVADTQYF. The chain uses TRBV5-1 and TRBJ2-3, with 8 positions matching TRBD1. Trimming cost V 3 bases and J 4 bases; bases outside gene matches: 7. The CDR3 sequence is 15 residues long. Germline V gives CDR1 SGHRS, CDR2 YFSETQ.

The chain is built from TRBV4-1 and TRBJ2-2, with 10 bases lining up with TRBD2. The CDR3 runs to 18 residues. CDR1 and CDR2 (germline): MGHRA, YSYEKL. Germline trimming cut 7 bases from V and 1 base from J; bases unmatched to any gene: 12. The CDR3 DNA follows: TGCGCCAGCAAATCGGACAAAGCTAGCGGGAGGAACACCGGGGAGCTGTTTTTT. Translation gives CASKSDKASGRNTGELFF.

This sequence joins TRBV4-1 and TRBJ2-1; D is undetermined. Trimming took 0 bases from V and 4 from J, leaving 19 bases between them. Germline V gene sequence: CDR1 MGHRA, CDR2 YSYEKL. The CDR3 runs to 18 residues. This CDR3 is CASSQDLSPTPLYNEQFF. CDR3 sequence (DNA): TGCGCCAGCAGCCAAGATTTAAGCCCAACCCCTTTATACAATGAGCAGTTCTTC.

This clone was seen a single time. V is TRBV19 and J is TRBJ1-1; perhaps TRBD1 as D (5 bases). The ends were cut back, 2 bases at V and 1 base at J, with 8 bases in the middle. CDR1 LNHDA and CDR2 SQIVND come from the germline V gene (reference sequence). CDR3 length equals 14 residues. In DNA, the CDR3 is TGTGCCAGTAGTATACAGGGCGGGAACACTGAAGCTTTCTTT. It specifies CASSIQGGNTEAFF.

V is TRBV6-2 or TRBV6-3 and J is TRBJ2-2; 8 bases fit TRBD1. The CDR3 has 15 residues. Trimming removed 2 bases from V and 7 bases from J; junction bases left unmatched: 6. CDR1 is MNHEY, CDR2 SVGEGT, per germline. This chain's CDR3 is CASSYQTGAVGELFF. In DNA form, the CDR3 reads TGTGCCAGCAGTTACCAGACAGGGGCTGTCGGGGAGCTGTTTTTT.

The V call is TRBV5-6, the J call TRBJ2-7; perhaps TRBD2 as D (5 bases). Germline CDR1 reads SGHDT; CDR2 reads YYEEEE. The germline V and J ends were trimmed by 1 base and 3 bases, with 11 bases remaining between them. The CDR3 loop spans 14 amino acids. This CDR3 reads CASSLPGKLYEQYF. In DNA form, the CDR3 reads TGTGCCAGCAGCTTGCCCGGGAAGCTCTACGAGCAGTACTTC.

This chain joins TRBV6-5 and TRBJ2-5; TRBD1 aligns across 9 bases. The CDR3 is made up of 14 amino acids. The ends lost 6 bases at V and 5 bases at J; junction bases unmatched: 7. Germline CDR1 is MNHEY and CDR2 is SVGAGI. The CDR3 is CASSHGTGFETQYF. The CDR3 bases are TGTGCCAGCAGCCACGGGACAGGGTTTGAGACCCAGTACTTC.

In this sample, this clone turned up a few times. This chain uses TRBV27 with TRBJ2-7; TRBD2 is a possible D gene (5 bases). The length of the CDR3 is 13 residues. CDR1 is MNHEY and CDR2 is SMNVEV in the germline V gene (reference sequence). Trimming shortened V by 6 bases and J by 4 bases, and 13 bases separated the two germline ends. This CDR3 reads CASRALGGYEQYF. The CDR3 nucleotides are TGTGCCAGCAGGGCCTTGGGCGGGTACGAGCAGTACTTC.

The chain has TRBV6-6 and TRBJ2-5; perhaps TRBD2 as D (6 bases). CDR3 length: 14 residues. V was shortened by 0 bases and J by 3 bases, with 8 bases between the two germline ends. Germline V CDR1 and CDR2: MNHNY, SVGAGI (reference sequence). CDR3 sequence: CASSYSSGEETQYF. Here the CDR3 DNA reads TGTGCCAGCAGTTACTCGTCGGGAGAAGAGACCCAGTACTTC.

The V and J genes are TRBV3-1 (or the pseudogene TRBV3-2) and TRBJ1-2, with D perhaps matching TRBD1 (5 bases). Germline CDR1 is LGHDT and CDR2 is YNNKEL (reference sequence). V was shortened by 2 bases and J by 7 bases, with 11 bases between the two germline ends. This CDR3 has 13 amino acids. This chain's CDR3 is CASSQTPGLGYTF. The CDR3 DNA sequence: TGTGCCAGCAGCCAAACTCCGGGACTTGGCTACACCTTC.

This clone was recorded only once. The rearrangement joins TRBV18 to TRBJ2-7; 11 bases are a match to TRBD2. CDR1 is KGHSH, CDR2 LQKENI, per germline. Losses at the gene ends were 8 bases for V and 1 base for J; bases not matched to a gene: 13. This CDR3 has 17 residues. DNA of the CDR3: TGTGCCAGCAGCACGGGCGTCACTAGCGGGAGATCCTACGAGCAGTACTTC. Translation gives CASSTGVTSGRSYEQYF.

V and J are TRBV10-2 and TRBJ1-6; 8 nucleotides match TRBD1. The germline CDR1 and CDR2 sequences are WSHSY and SAAADI. The length of the CDR3 is 13 residues. V dropped 8 bases and J dropped 5; count of bases not matched to a gene: 2. The CDR3 here is CASQDRDNSPLHF. The DNA of the CDR3 is TGCGCCAGCCAGGACAGGGATAATTCACCCCTCCACTTT.

CDR3 sequence reads: CASSERASGRALFGEQFF. DNA of the CDR3: TGCGCCAGCAGTGAGAGGGCTAGCGGGAGGGCCCTATTCGGTGAGCAGTTCTTC. The chain couples TRBV10-2 to TRBJ2-1, with 12 bases fitting TRBD2. CDR1 and CDR2 (germline): WSHSY, SAAADI. V was clipped by 2 bases and J by 9 bases; unmatched bases: 14. The CDR3 is 18 amino acids.

The rearrangement links TRBV18 to TRBJ1-3, with 7 bases lining up with TRBD1. After removal of 3 bases from V and 4 bases from J, the junction contained 6 bases not matched to a gene. The CDR3 has 15 amino acids. Germline V gives CDR1 KGHSH, CDR2 LQKENI. The CDR3 spells CASSPHDRVGNTIYF. The CDR3 DNA sequence: TGTGCCAGCTCACCCCATGACAGGGTCGGAAACACCATATATTTT.

The CDR3 DNA follows: TGTGCCAGCAGCCCCAGGGGTCACGAACCAGGCACTGAAGCTTTCTTT. It translates to CASSPRGHEPGTEAFF. This chain connects TRBV4-2 to TRBJ1-1, with a tentative D call TRBD1 (6 bases). V lost 4 bases to trimming and J lost 4 bases, with 19 bases between them. The CDR3 contains 16 residues. Germline values: CDR1 LGHNA, CDR2 YNFKEQ.

The J gene is TRBJ2-7, the V gene TRBV6-6, with 15 bases identical to TRBD2. This CDR3 is 17 amino acids long. CDR1 is MNHNY and CDR2 is SVGAGI in the germline V gene (reference sequence). The junction had 10 bases not matched to a gene; V was cut back by 6 bases and J by 4 bases. CDR3 coding DNA: TGTGCCAGCAGCCGACGGACTAGCGGGAGGGCCAGGTACGAGCAGTACTTC. This codes for CASSRRTSGRARYEQYF.

V is TRBV4-3 and J is TRBJ2-7; the D gene is possibly TRBD2 (6 bases). Trimming pared 3 bases from V and 1 base from J, leaving 31 bases between. The CDR3 length is 21 residues. Germline loops: CDR1 LGHNA, CDR2 YSLEER. The CDR3 spells CASSHGVIMGGAAYKSYEQYF. CDR3 sequence (DNA): TGCGCCAGCAGCCACGGAGTAATAATGGGGGGAGCAGCTTACAAATCCTACGAGCAGTACTTC.

The table lists this clone with a count of one. The chain links TRBV9 to TRBJ2-3, with a possible D match to TRBD1 (6 bases). The V end lost 0 bases, the J end lost 1 base, and 24 bases lay between the germline ends. The germline V gene has CDR1 SGDLS and CDR2 YYNGEE. The CDR3 spans 20 residues. The CDR3: CASSVDGWTARRGGTDTQYF. The CDR3 DNA reads TGTGCCAGCAGCGTAGACGGATGGACAGCCCGGAGAGGAGGCACAGATACGCAGTATTTT.

This sequence joins TRBV6-5 and TRBJ2-5; TRBD2 agrees at 7 bases. CDR3 size: 14 residues. V was clipped by 8 bases and J by 5 bases; unmatched bases: 11. The V gene's germline CDR1 is MNHEY and CDR2 SVGAGI. DNA of the CDR3: TGTGCCAGCGCTAACGCGGGAGCTCCTGAGACCCAGTACTTC. As protein: CASANAGAPETQYF.

The rearrangement joins TRBV7-8 to TRBJ2-7; D unclear. Germline CDR1 reads SGHVS; CDR2 reads FQNEAQ. This CDR3 has 13 amino acids. Trimming removed 3 bases from V and 1 base from J, with 7 bases in between. This chain's CDR3 is CASSFLGSYEQYF. The CDR3 DNA sequence: TGTGCCAGCAGCTTCCTAGGTTCCTACGAGCAGTACTTC. Complete variable domain (other parts from reference TRBV7-8 and TRBJ2-7): GAGVSQSPRYKVAKRGQDVALRCDPISGHVSLFWYQQALGQGPEFLTYFQNEAQLDKSGLPSDRFFAERPEGSVSTLKIQRTQQEDSAVYLCASSFLGSYEQYFGPGTRLTVT.

The chain combines TRBV12-3 or TRBV12-4 with TRBJ2-5, with D possibly matching TRBD2 (5 bases). Trimming left V 4 bases short and J 3 bases short, with 9 bases between. The CDR3 has 13 amino acids. CDR3 loop: CASSYVGEETQYF. For the CDR3, the DNA is TGTGCCAGCAGTTATGTGGGAGAAGAGACCCAGTACTTC.

The chain is built from TRBV2 and TRBJ1-5, with no clear D. This CDR3 has 13 residues. The germline gives CDR1 SNHLY, CDR2 FYNNEI. Between the trimmed V and J ends, which lost 3 bases and 4 bases, there was a span of 7 bases. The CDR3 region is CASSESENQPQHF. CDR3 DNA sequence: TGTGCCAGCAGTGAGTCAGAAAATCAGCCCCAGCATTTT. The full variable domain, completed using reference TRBV2 and TRBJ1-5, is EPEVTQTPSHQVTQMGQEVILRCVPISNHLYFYWYRQILGQKVEFLVSFYNNEISEKSEIFDDQFSVERPDGSNFTLKIRSTKLEDSAMYFCASSESENQPQHFGDGTRLSIL.

The genes are TRBV5-4 and TRBJ2-1; perhaps TRBD1 as D (5 bases). Germline V lookup: CDR1 SGHNT, CDR2 YYREEE (reference sequence). V was cut by 4 bases and J by 1 base, with 9 bases left in between. The CDR3 extends over 14 amino acids. The CDR3 nucleotides are TGTGCCAGCAGCGGCACAGGTTCCTACAATGAGCAGTTCTTC. This sequence encodes CASSGTGSYNEQFF.